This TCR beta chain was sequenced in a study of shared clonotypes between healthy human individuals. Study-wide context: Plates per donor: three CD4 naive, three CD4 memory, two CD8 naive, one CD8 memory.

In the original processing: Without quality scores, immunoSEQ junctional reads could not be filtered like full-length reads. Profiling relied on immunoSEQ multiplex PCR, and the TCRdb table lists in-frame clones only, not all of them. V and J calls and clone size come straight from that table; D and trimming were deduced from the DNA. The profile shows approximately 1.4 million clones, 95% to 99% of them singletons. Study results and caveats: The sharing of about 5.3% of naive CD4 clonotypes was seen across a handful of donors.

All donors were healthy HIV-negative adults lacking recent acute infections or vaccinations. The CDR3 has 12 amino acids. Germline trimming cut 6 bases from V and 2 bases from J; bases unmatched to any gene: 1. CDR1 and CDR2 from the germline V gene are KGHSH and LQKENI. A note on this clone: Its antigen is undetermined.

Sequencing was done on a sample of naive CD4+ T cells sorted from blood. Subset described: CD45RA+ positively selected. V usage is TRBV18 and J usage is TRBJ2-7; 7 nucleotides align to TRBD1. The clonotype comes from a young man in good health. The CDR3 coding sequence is TGTGCCAGCTCCCAGGGGGCCTACGAGCAGTACTTC. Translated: CASSQGAYEQYF.